Presented here are 31 T cell receptor beta chains from one specimen sequenced in a study of OX40 agonist ivuxolimab in advanced cancers. The data were produced by immunoSEQ multiplex PCR, yet TCRdb's version contains in-frame clones alone and is incomplete. The sample contains tens of thousands of clones, 86% of which appear only once. The sample in question was CD4+ or CD8+ T cells sorted from blood, obtained in a trial of the OX40 agonist ivuxolimab. The receptors here all came from an adult with an advanced solid tumor such as melanoma, head and neck, liver or kidney cancer.

This clone showed up just once. This CDR3 reads CASSRTGLGDTEAFF. The CDR3 nucleotides are TGTGCCAGCAGTCGAACAGGGTTGGGGGACACTGAAGCTTTCTTT. The rearrangement joins TRBV6-6 to TRBJ1-1, with D perhaps matching TRBD1 (6 bases). The germline gives CDR1 MNHNY, CDR2 SVGAGI (reference sequence). This CDR3 region has 15 residues. V lost 5 bases and J 3 bases, leaving 16 bases between the germline ends.

The chain employs TRBV5-8 and TRBJ2-1; TRBD1 agrees at 8 bases. Germline CDR1 is SGHTS and CDR2 is YDEGEE. The junction had 5 bases not matched to a gene; V was cut back by 0 bases and J by 6 bases. The CDR3 is made up of 15 amino acids. The CDR3 is CASSLGTGGFNEQFF. The CDR3, as DNA: TGTGCCAGCAGCTTGGGAACAGGGGGTTTCAATGAGCAGTTCTTC.

The CDR3 loop is CASSDVGIETQYF. For the CDR3, the DNA is TGCGCCAGCAGTGATGTGGGGATCGAGACCCAGTACTTC. The gene calls are TRBV10-2 and TRBJ2-5, with D hard to call. CDR3 length: 13 amino acids. The V end lost 3 bases, the J end lost 5 bases, and 10 bases lay between the germline ends. Germline values: CDR1 WSHSY, CDR2 SAAADI.

The rearrangement links TRBV7-2 to TRBJ1-2, with D tentatively TRBD1 (6 bases). V was trimmed by 1 base and J by 8 bases, leaving 11 bases between them. The CDR3 is 13 amino acids. Germline lookup yields CDR1 SGHTA and CDR2 FQGNSA. The CDR3 DNA follows: TGTGCCAGCAGCTTAGGGGGGCCTAACGGCTACACCTTC. The encoded protein is CASSLGGPNGYTF. The variable domain in full, completed from reference TRBV7-2 and TRBJ1-2, reads GAGVSQSPSNKVTEKGKDVELRCDPISGHTALYWYRQSLGQGLEFLIYFQGNSAPDKSGLPSDRFSAERTGGSVSTLTIQRTQQEDSAVYLCASSLGGPNGYTFGSGTRLTVV.

This clone occurred a few times. CDR3 residues: CASSSGTSVFPDTQYF. Here the CDR3 DNA reads TGTGCCAGCTCCTCCGGGACTAGCGTTTTTCCAGATACGCAGTATTTT. The gene calls are TRBV18 and TRBJ2-3, with 10 bases identical to TRBD2. V lost 6 bases to trimming and J lost 4 bases; unmatched junction nucleotides: 10. This CDR3 spans 16 amino acids. Germline CDR1 and CDR2: KGHSH and LQKENI.

This clone has just a few counts. V is TRBV10-2 and J is TRBJ1-2, with D hard to call. CDR1 and CDR2 from the germline V gene are WSHSY and SAAADI. The CDR3 has 12 residues. The V end lost 6 bases, the J end lost 3 bases, and 8 bases lay between the germline ends. This CDR3 reads CASRRDDYGYTF. The CDR3 coding sequence is TGCGCCAGCAGGAGGGATGACTATGGCTACACCTTC.

This clone came up a few times. The rearrangement uses TRBV30 and TRBJ1-5, with unresolved D. Germline V CDR1 and CDR2: GTSNPN, SVGIG (reference sequence). The CDR3 covers 12 residues. The germline V and J ends were trimmed by 5 bases and 7 bases, with 12 bases remaining between them. DNA for the CDR3: TGTGCCTGGGACCGGCAAGGGCAGCCCCAGCATTTT. Its translation: CAWDRQGQPQHF.

This sequence joins TRBV5-1 and TRBJ2-7, with 7 positions matching TRBD2. The CDR3 has 15 amino acids. V trimming: 0 bases; J trimming: 3 bases; junction bases outside the gene matches: 6. Germline CDR1 reads SGHRS; CDR2 reads YFSETQ. The CDR3 spells CASSLEAGGGYEQYF. The CDR3 nucleotides are TGCGCCAGCAGCTTGGAGGCTGGGGGGGGCTACGAGCAGTACTTC.

This chain links TRBV7-9 with TRBJ2-1; possible D gene TRBD2, 5 bases. The CDR3 has 15 residues. Germline V CDR1 and CDR2: SEHNR, FQNEAQ (reference sequence). The ends were cut back, 0 bases at V and 5 bases at J, with 11 bases in the middle. The CDR3 sequence is CASSLAGAPNNEQFF. DNA of the CDR3: TGTGCCAGCAGCTTAGCGGGAGCTCCGAACAATGAGCAGTTCTTC.

With respect to this clone: Other DNA sequences from this sample encode an identical CDR3 as well. The V gene is TRBV2, the J gene TRBJ2-7, with a weak D call TRBD1 (5 bases). The CDR3 length is 15 residues. Germline CDR1 reads SNHLY; CDR2 reads FYNNEI. With 6 bases removed from V and 2 bases from J, the gap between germline ends came to 17 bases. The CDR3 DNA is TGTGCCAGCAGGGACCTTGTGAGACAGCCCTACGAGCAGTACTTC. This gives the protein CASRDLVRQPYEQYF.

The V gene is TRBV29-1, the J gene TRBJ1-2, with D possibly matching TRBD1 (5 bases). Germline CDR1 is SQVTM and CDR2 is ANQGSEA. The CDR3 extends over 12 amino acids. The V end was cut by 4 bases, the J end by 0 bases, with 6 bases between. CDR3 DNA: TGCAGCGTTGGGGGGTCTAACTATGGCTACACCTTC. Translating it yields CSVGGSNYGYTF.

This clone came up a few times. The chain joins TRBV4-1 to TRBJ2-2; 9 bases agree with TRBD2. V lost 2 bases, J lost 5 bases, and 9 bases stayed unmatched. CDR1 and CDR2 (germline): MGHRA, YSYEKL. The length of the CDR3 is 17 residues. CDR3 coding DNA: TGCGCCAGCAGCCAAACCTGGGCGGGAGGGTTAACCGGGGAGCTGTTTTTT. Translated: CASSQTWAGGLTGELFF.

The sample holds one count of this clone. The chain employs TRBV5-7 and TRBJ2-3; TRBD1 matches 11 bases. TRBV5-7 falls under the ORF class, with uncertain function. This CDR3 contains 17 residues. The ends lost 2 bases at V and 3 bases at J; junction bases unmatched: 8. CDR3 bases: TGTGCCAGCAGCTTTTTGCAGGACAGGGGGCGAACAGATACGCAGTATTTT. Its protein is CASSFLQDRGRTDTQYF.

The rearrangement uses TRBV6-1 and TRBJ2-1; 7 bases map to TRBD2. CDR1 MNHNS and CDR2 SASEGT come from the germline V gene. The ends lost 10 bases at V and 6 bases at J; junction bases unmatched: 9. This CDR3 has 13 residues. The DNA of the CDR3 is TGTGCCATAATTGGACTAGTAGGCAATGAGCAGTTCTTC. Translating it yields CAIIGLVGNEQFF.

The chain combines TRBV4-1 with TRBJ2-1, with 10 bases lining up with TRBD2. The junction had 11 bases not matched to a gene; V was cut back by 1 base and J by 8 bases. Germline V lookup: CDR1 MGHRA, CDR2 YSYEKL. This CDR3 has 17 residues. The CDR3 protein is CASSQGPRPSGSHEQFF. The CDR3 DNA reads TGCGCCAGCAGCCAAGGGCCCAGGCCTAGCGGGAGCCATGAGCAGTTCTTC.

This chain links TRBV7-9 with TRBJ1-5; 8 nucleotides agree with TRBD1. V was pared by 0 bases and J by 6 bases, with 4 bases of the junction left unmatched. Germline V gene lookup returns CDR1 SEHNR and CDR2 FQNEAQ (reference sequence). This CDR3 spans 15 amino acids. CDR3 protein: CASSLATGVAQPQHF. CDR3 nucleotides: TGTGCCAGCAGCTTAGCGACAGGGGTTGCTCAGCCCCAGCATTTT.

The chain recombines TRBV7-9 with TRBJ2-1; weak D call: TRBD2 (6 bases). The germline CDR1 and CDR2 sequences are SEHNR and FQNEAQ (reference sequence). This CDR3 is built from 11 residues. Trimming left V 10 bases short and J 8 bases short, with 12 bases between. CDR3 protein: CATTRDHEQFF. The CDR3 DNA reads TGTGCCACTACGCGGGACCATGAGCAGTTCTTC.

This clone showed up just a few times. This CDR3 is CASSLTGGGTDTQYF. CDR3 DNA: TGCGCCAGCAGCCTAACAGGGGGAGGCACAGATACGCAGTATTTT. The chain is built from TRBV5-1 and TRBJ2-3; TRBD1 matches 8 bases. Germline V lookup: CDR1 SGHRS, CDR2 YFSETQ. Trimming took 4 bases from V and 1 from J; bases not matched to a gene: 5. The CDR3 is made up of 15 amino acids.

The CDR3 region is CASRGGTGQQETQYF. The CDR3 coding sequence is TGTGCCAGCAGGGGGGGGACAGGGCAGCAAGAGACCCAGTACTTC. The rearrangement uses TRBV7-8 and TRBJ2-5; 9 nucleotides match TRBD1. Germline V CDR1 and CDR2: SGHVS, FQNEAQ. The CDR3 is 15 amino acids. Losses at the gene ends were 6 bases for V and 2 bases for J; bases not matched to a gene: 7.

Details on this clone: The same CDR3 can be traced to other DNA sequences in this sample. This chain uses TRBV5-1 with TRBJ1-5; no reliable D call. Looked up from germline, CDR1 is SGHRS and CDR2 is YFSETQ. CDR3 length: 13 amino acids. V lost 4 bases and J 0 bases, leaving 5 bases between the germline ends. CDR3 amino acids: CASSLDSNQPQHF. The CDR3 nucleotides read TGCGCCAGCAGCCTGGATAGCAATCAGCCCCAGCATTTT.

A word on this clone: This may be a read error: a much more frequent sequence differs by one nucleotide. The J gene is TRBJ1-5, the V gene TRBV10-2; D perhaps matches TRBD1 (5 bases). The CDR3 extends over 13 amino acids. The V gene's germline CDR1 is WSHSY and CDR2 SAAADI. Trimming pared 6 bases from V and 1 base from J, leaving 7 bases between. CDR3 in DNA: TGCGCCAGCAGCTGGGACAGCAATCAGCCCCAGCATTTT. It is translated as CASSWDSNQPQHF.

The chain recombines TRBV21-1 with TRBJ2-4. TRBV21-1 represents a pseudogene. CDR3 length equals 18 residues. This CDR3 is CASSKEVGLNVCKNIQYF. The CDR3 region has the DNA TGTGCCAGCAGCAAAGAAGTGGGTTTGAACGTTTGCAAAAACATTCAGTACTTC.

CDR3 protein: CASSPSPGTDYGYTF. CDR3 nucleotide sequence: TGTGCCAGCTCACCATCGCCCGGGACTGACTATGGCTACACCTTC. The chain joins TRBV18 to TRBJ1-2, with D maybe TRBD1 (5 bases). The length of the CDR3 is 15 residues. V gave up 2 bases and J gave up 3 bases, with 13 bases separating them. From germline, CDR1 is KGHSH and CDR2 LQKENI.

CDR3: CASRTSEPDTQYF. The CDR3 DNA sequence: TGTGCCAGCAGGACTAGCGAACCAGATACGCAGTATTTT. The rearrangement links TRBV21-1 to TRBJ2-3; the DNA was not compared with TRBD2, the D call given in the table. TRBV21-1 is reported as a pseudogene. CDR3 length equals 13 residues.

This chain uses TRBV6-5 with TRBJ1-2; D call uncertain. The germline gives CDR1 MNHEY, CDR2 SVGAGI. This CDR3 is built from 12 residues. Deletions cut 9 bases from V and 7 bases from J, with 15 bases between. CDR3: CASSPGNIGYTF. In DNA, the CDR3 is TGTGCCAGTTCCCCGGGAAACATTGGCTACACCTTC.

The genes are TRBV5-1 and TRBJ2-1; D is perhaps TRBD1 (5 bases). This CDR3 has 12 amino acids. Trimming removed 4 bases at V and 5 bases at J, with 7 bases between. The V gene's germline CDR1 is SGHRS and CDR2 YFSETQ. The CDR3 bases are TGCGCCAGCAGCCGACAGAACAATGAGCAGTTCTTC. This translates into CASSRQNNEQFF.

This rearrangement joins TRBV30 to TRBJ2-1, with 11 bases matching TRBD2. The CDR3 spans 14 residues. Germline trimming cut 3 bases from V and 8 bases from J; bases unmatched to any gene: 6. Germline lookup yields CDR1 GTSNPN and CDR2 SVGIG (reference sequence). DNA for the CDR3: TGTGCCTGGAGCGATAGCGGGAGGGGTGATGAGCAGTTCTTC. Translated: CAWSDSGRGDEQFF.

This clone turned up a few times. The rearrangement joins TRBV19 to TRBJ1-3; the D gene is possibly TRBD1 (6 bases). This CDR3 has 15 amino acids. The germline gives CDR1 LNHDA, CDR2 SQIVND (reference sequence). V was shortened by 4 bases and J by 1 base, with 11 bases between the two germline ends. CDR3: CASSTIQGSGNTIYF. CDR3 coding DNA: TGTGCCAGTAGTACCATACAGGGATCTGGAAACACCATATATTTT.

This clone has just one count. The gene calls are TRBV28 and TRBJ2-2; D call uncertain. This CDR3 contains 15 residues. Germline-derived CDR1 and CDR2 are MDHEN and SYDVKM. Trimming shortened V by 5 bases and J by 6 bases, and 16 bases separated the two germline ends. The CDR3 loop reads CASSPPGILAGELFF. The CDR3 DNA reads as TGTGCCAGCAGTCCTCCCGGTATCCTCGCCGGGGAGCTGTTTTTT.

This clone was detected only a few times. Here the CDR3 DNA reads TGTGCCAGCATGTTGTCCCCTATGTCCCCGAGCCAATATGGCTACACCTTC. Amino acid sequence: CASMLSPMSPSQYGYTF. The V gene is TRBV28, the J gene TRBJ1-2, with D uncertain. The ends were cut back, 7 bases at V and 5 bases at J, with 26 bases in the middle. This CDR3 is 17 amino acids long. CDR1 MDHEN and CDR2 SYDVKM come from the germline V gene.

The chain uses TRBV7-2 and TRBJ2-1; 7 nucleotides agree with TRBD2. The V and J ends lost 5 bases and 8 bases, in that order; junction bases with no gene match: 12. Germline V gene sequence: CDR1 SGHTA, CDR2 FQGNSA. The CDR3 consists of 15 residues. CDR3 sequence: CASSPGLVVVHEQFF. CDR3 in DNA: TGTGCCAGCAGCCCTGGACTAGTAGTTGTCCATGAGCAGTTCTTC.